Listed here is a single T cell receptor (beta chain). This sample is drawn from a study of blood T cell repertoires in COVID-19. Turning to the study itself: Spain, Italy and the United States supplied samples that represented acute and convalescent COVID-19. PBMCs, B-cell-depleted T cells, or T cells were the source of the cDNA or gDNA that made up the material.

The method was immunoSEQ multiplex PCR; TCRdb's version includes in-frame clones alone and lacks a portion of them. The sample has some 40,000 clones; about 85% are singletons. Sequencing was carried out using peripheral blood. This receptor was taken from a man in his sixties or seventies with acute or convalescent COVID-19.

CDR3 sequence reads: CASSPPGQRNYEQYF. The CDR3 DNA is TGTGCCAGCAGCCCACCGGGACAGAGGAACTACGAGCAGTACTTC. This chain connects TRBV5-4 to TRBJ2-7, with 7 bases that match TRBD1. Unmatched junction bases numbered 10, after V lost 4 bases and J lost 3 bases. There are 15 residues in the CDR3. Germline CDR1 reads SGHNT; CDR2 reads YYREEE (reference sequence).